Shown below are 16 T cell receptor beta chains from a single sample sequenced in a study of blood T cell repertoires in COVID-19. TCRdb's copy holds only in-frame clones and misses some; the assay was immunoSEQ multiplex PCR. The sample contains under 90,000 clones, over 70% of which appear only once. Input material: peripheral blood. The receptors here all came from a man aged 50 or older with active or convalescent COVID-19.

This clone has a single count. DNA of the CDR3: TGTGCCAGCAGGCGGACAGGGGGCAATCAGCCCCAGCATTTT. Encoded protein: CASRRTGGNQPQHF. The chain joins TRBV27 to TRBJ1-5, with 9 bases matching TRBD1. This CDR3 has 14 amino acids. Trimming at V came to 6 bases and at J to 2 bases, leaving 2 bases not matched to a gene. Germline CDR1 and CDR2: MNHEY and SMNVEV (reference sequence).

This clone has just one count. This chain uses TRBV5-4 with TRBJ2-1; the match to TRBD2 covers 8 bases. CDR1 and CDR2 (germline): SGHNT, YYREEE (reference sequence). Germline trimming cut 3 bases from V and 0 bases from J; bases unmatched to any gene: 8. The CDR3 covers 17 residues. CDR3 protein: CASSSGGGMSSYNEQFF. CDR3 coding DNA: TGTGCCAGCAGCTCGGGGGGGGGAATGAGCTCCTACAATGAGCAGTTCTTC.

Here the CDR3 reads CASSSAPGSGETQYF. Written as DNA, the CDR3 is TGTGCCAGCAGCTCGGCCCCAGGGTCCGGGGAGACCCAGTACTTC. This rearrangement joins TRBV5-4 to TRBJ2-5, with D tentatively TRBD1 (5 bases). In germline, CDR1 is SGHNT, CDR2 YYREEE (reference sequence). V dropped 3 bases and J dropped 5 bases, with 17 bases sitting between them. The length of the CDR3 is 15 residues.

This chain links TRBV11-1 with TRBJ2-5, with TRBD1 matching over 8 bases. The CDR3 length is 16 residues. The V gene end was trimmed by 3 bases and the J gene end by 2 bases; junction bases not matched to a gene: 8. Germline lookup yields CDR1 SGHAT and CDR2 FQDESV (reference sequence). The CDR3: CASSFSGDRGQETQYF. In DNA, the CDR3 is TGTGCCAGCAGCTTCAGCGGCGACAGGGGACAAGAGACCCAGTACTTC.

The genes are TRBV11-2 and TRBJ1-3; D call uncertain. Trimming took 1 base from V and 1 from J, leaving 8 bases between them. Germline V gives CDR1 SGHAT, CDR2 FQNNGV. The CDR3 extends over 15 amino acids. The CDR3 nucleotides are TGTGCCAGCAGCTTAGCCGGGGAATCTGGAAACACCATATATTTT. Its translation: CASSLAGESGNTIYF. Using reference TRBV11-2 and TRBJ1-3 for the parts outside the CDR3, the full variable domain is EAGVAQSPRYKIIEKRQSVAFWCNPISGHATLYWYQQILGQGPKLLIQFQNNGVVDDSQLPKDRFSAERLKGVDSTLKIQPAKLEDSAVYLCASSLAGESGNTIYFGEGSWLTVV.

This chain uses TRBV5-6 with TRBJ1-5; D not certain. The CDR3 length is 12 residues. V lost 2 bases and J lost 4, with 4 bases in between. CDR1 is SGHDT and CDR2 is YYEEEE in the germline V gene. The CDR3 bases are TGTGCCAGCAGCTTTCAGAATCAGCCCCAGCATTTT. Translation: CASSFQNQPQHF.

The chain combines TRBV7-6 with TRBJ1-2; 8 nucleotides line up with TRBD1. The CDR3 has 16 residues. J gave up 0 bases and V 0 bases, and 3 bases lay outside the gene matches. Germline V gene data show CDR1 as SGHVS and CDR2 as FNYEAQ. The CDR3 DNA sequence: TGTGCCAGCAGCTTAGCCGAGACAGGGGCTAACTATGGCTACACCTTC. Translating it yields CASSLAETGANYGYTF. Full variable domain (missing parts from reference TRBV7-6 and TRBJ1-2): GAGVSQSPRYKVTKRGQDVALRCDPISGHVSLYWYRQALGQGPEFLTYFNYEAQQDKSGLPNDRFSAERPEGSISTLTIQRTEQRDSAMYRCASSLAETGANYGYTFGSGTRLTVV.

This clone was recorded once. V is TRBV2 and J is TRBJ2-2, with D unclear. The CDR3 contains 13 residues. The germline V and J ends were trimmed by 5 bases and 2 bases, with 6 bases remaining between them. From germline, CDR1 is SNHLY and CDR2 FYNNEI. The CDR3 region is CASSILNTGELFF. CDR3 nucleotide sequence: TGTGCCAGCAGTATCCTCAACACCGGGGAGCTGTTTTTT.

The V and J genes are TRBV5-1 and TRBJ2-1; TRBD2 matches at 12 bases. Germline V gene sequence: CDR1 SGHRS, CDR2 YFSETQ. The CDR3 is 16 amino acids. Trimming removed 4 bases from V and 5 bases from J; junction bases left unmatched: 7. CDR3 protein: CASSDLLAGGNNEQFF. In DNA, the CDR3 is TGCGCCAGCAGCGACCTACTAGCGGGGGGAAACAATGAGCAGTTCTTC.

The CDR3 sequence is CASSSRLAGGRETQYF. CDR3 DNA sequence: TGTGCCAGCAGCTCTCGACTAGCGGGGGGGCGTGAGACCCAGTACTTC. The chain combines TRBV3-1 (or the pseudogene TRBV3-2) with TRBJ2-5, with TRBD2 identical over 14 bases. This CDR3 comprises 16 residues. The germline CDR1 and CDR2 sequences are LGHDT and YNNKEL (reference sequence). Trimming removed 5 bases from V and 5 bases from J; junction bases left unmatched: 7.

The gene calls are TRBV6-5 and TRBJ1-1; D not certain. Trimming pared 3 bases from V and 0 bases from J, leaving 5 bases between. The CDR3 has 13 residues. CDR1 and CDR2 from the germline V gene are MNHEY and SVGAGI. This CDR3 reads CASSYQVNTEAFF. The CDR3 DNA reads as TGTGCCAGCAGTTATCAGGTGAACACTGAAGCTTTCTTT.

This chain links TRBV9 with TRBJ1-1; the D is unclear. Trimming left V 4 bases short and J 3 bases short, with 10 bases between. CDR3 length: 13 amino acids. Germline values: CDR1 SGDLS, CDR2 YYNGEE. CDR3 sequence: CASSPSPDTEAFF. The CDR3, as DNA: TGTGCCAGCAGCCCCTCCCCCGACACTGAAGCTTTCTTT.

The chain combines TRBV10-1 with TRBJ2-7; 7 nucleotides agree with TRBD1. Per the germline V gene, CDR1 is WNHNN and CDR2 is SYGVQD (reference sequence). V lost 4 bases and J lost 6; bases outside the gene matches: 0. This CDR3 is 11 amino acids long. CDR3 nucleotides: TGCGCCAGCAGTGCAGGGGGCGAGCAGTACTTC. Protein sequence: CASSAGGEQYF.

The CDR3 DNA follows: TGTGCCACCAGCGCCCCAGGTATTCAAGAGACCCAGTACTTC. It yields the protein CATSAPGIQETQYF. J is TRBJ2-5 and V is TRBV24-1; D unresolved. Germline V lookup: CDR1 KGHDR, CDR2 SFDVKD. CDR3 size: 14 residues. The germline V and J ends were trimmed by 7 bases and 2 bases, with 13 bases remaining between them.

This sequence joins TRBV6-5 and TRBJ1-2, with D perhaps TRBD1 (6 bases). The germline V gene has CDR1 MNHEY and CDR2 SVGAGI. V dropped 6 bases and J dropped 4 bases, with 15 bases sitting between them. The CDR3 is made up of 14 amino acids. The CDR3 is CASSRTGLSYGYTF. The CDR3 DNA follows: TGTGCCAGCAGCCGTACAGGGCTGAGCTATGGCTACACCTTC.

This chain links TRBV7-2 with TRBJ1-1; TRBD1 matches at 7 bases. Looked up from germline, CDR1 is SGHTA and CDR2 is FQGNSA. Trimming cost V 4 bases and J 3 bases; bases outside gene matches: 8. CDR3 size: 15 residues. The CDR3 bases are TGTGCCAGCAGCTCAGCGGGACAGAGCCACACTGAAGCTTTCTTT. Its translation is CASSSAGQSHTEAFF. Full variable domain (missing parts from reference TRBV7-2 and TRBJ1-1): GAGVSQSPSNKVTEKGKDVELRCDPISGHTALYWYRQSLGQGLEFLIYFQGNSAPDKSGLPSDRFSAERTGGSVSTLTIQRTQQEDSAVYLCASSSAGQSHTEAFFGQGTRLTVV.